This entry is about one T cell receptor (beta chain). The antigen remains unidentified. V trimming: 0 bases; J trimming: 6 bases; junction bases outside the gene matches: 6. Per germline, CDR1 SGHNT and CDR2 YYREEE (reference sequence). CDR3 length: 16 residues. The PCR contained 60 Vbeta and 13 Jbeta primers. The assay was immunoSEQ multiplex PCR, and TCRdb's table has in-frame clones only and misses some. Here the sample spans approximately 150,000 clones, 75% to 90% being singletons. This sample was taken from a study of cytomegalovirus exposure and HLA in healthy donors. For the study at large: One earlier analysis, a look at 150 million to 200 million T cells, found some 120 million unique TCR beta sequences.

Study-level findings and limits: The authors confirmed in vitro that a few CMV-associated chains were specific for CMV antigens. Association of a missense DCLRE1C variant with TCR beta V- and J-gene trimming was reported in a later analysis. Accurate prediction of HLA-A and HLA-B alleles (for most subjects) was reportedly achieved from TCR beta sequences.

The TCR sequence derives from a human donor in good health. Sequences were obtained from PBMCs. The chain has TRBV5-4 and TRBJ2-5; 12 nucleotides line up with TRBD2. The CDR3 spells CASSLALAGGLKTQYF. Here the CDR3 DNA reads TGTGCCAGCAGCTTGGCGCTAGCGGGGGGGCTTAAGACCCAGTACTTC.